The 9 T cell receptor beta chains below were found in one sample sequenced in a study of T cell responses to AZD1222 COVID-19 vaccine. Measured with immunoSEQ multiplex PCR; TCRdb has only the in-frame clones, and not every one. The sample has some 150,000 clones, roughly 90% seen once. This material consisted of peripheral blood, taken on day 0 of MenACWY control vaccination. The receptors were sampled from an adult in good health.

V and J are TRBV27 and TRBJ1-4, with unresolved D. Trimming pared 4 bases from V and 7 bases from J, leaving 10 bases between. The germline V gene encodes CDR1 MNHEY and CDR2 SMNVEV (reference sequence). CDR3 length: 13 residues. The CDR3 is CASSSRRTEKLFF. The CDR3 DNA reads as TGTGCCAGCAGTTCCCGAAGGACTGAAAAACTGTTTTTT. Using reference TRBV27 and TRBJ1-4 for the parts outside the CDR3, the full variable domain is EAQVTQNPRYLITVTGKKLTVTCSQNMNHEYMSWYRQDPGLGLRQIYYSMNVEVTDKGDVPEGYKVSRKEKRNFPLILESPSPNQTSLYFCASSSRRTEKLFFGSGTQLSVL.

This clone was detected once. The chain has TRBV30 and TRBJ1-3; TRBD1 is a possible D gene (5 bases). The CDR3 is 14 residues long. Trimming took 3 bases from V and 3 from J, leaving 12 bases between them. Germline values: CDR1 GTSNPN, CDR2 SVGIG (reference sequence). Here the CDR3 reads CAWSDGTFGNTIYF. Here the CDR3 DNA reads TGTGCCTGGAGCGATGGGACCTTTGGAAACACCATATATTTT. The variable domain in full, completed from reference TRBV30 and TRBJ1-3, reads SQTIHQWPATLVQPVGSPLSLECTVEGTSNPNLYWYRQAAGRGLQLLFYSVGIGQISSEVPQNLSASRPQDRQFILSSKKLLLSDSGFYLCAWSDGTFGNTIYFGEGSWLTVV.

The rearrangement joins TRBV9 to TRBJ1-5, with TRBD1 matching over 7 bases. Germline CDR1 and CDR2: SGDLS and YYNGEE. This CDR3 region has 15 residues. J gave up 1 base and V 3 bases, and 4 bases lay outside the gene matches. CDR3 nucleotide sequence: TGTGCCAGCAGCGGACCGGGACAGAGCAATCAGCCCCAGCATTTT. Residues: CASSGPGQSNQPQHF.

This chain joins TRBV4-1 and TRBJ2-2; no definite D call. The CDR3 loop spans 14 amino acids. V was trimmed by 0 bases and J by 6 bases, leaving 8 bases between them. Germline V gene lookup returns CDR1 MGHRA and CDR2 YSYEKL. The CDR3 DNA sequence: TGCGCCAGCAGCCAAGAACGGATGGCCGGGGAGCTGTTTTTT. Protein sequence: CASSQERMAGELFF.

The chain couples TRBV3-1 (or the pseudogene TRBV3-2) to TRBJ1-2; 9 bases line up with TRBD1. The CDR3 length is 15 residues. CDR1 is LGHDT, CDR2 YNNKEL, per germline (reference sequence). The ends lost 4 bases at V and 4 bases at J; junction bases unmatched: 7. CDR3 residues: CASSPGTGIRYGYTF. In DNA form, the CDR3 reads TGTGCCAGCAGCCCGGGGACAGGGATTCGCTATGGCTACACCTTC.

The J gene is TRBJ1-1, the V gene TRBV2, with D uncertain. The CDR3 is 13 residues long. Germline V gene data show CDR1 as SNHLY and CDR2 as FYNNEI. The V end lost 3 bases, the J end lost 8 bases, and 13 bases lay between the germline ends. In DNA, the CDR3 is TGTGCCAGCAGTGATCATGGCGGGTTCGAAGCTTTCTTT. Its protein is CASSDHGGFEAFF.

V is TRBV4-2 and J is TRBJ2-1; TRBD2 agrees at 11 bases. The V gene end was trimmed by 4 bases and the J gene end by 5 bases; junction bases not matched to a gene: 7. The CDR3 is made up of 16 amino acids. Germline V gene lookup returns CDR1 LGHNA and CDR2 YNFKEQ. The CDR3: CASSRSGLAGDNEQFF. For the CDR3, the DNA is TGTGCCAGCAGCCGATCCGGACTAGCGGGTGACAATGAGCAGTTCTTC.

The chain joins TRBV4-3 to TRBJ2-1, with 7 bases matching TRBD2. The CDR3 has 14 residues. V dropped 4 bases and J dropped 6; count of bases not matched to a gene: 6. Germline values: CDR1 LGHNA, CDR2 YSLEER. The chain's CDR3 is CASSREGPSNEQFF. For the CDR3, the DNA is TGCGCCAGCAGCCGGGAGGGACCCTCCAATGAGCAGTTCTTC.

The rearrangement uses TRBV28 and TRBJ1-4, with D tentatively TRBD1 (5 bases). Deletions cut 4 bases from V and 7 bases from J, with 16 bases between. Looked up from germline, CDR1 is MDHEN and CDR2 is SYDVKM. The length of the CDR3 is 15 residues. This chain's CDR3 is CASSSLGGVSEKLFF. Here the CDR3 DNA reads TGTGCCAGCAGTTCTCTCGGGGGTGTAAGTGAAAAACTGTTTTTT.